One and the same sample provided the 21 T cell receptor beta chains below, sequenced in a study of blood T cell repertoires in COVID-19. Profiling relied on immunoSEQ multiplex PCR, and the TCRdb table lists in-frame clones only, not all of them. This sample yields 95,000 to 150,000 clones, of which 80% are seen a single time; 16% belongs to the top ten. Sequences were obtained from peripheral blood. These receptors were obtained from a man aged 60 to 69 with active or convalescent COVID-19.

The count of this clone is one. The chain carries TRBV20-1 and TRBJ2-2, with 7 bases lining up with TRBD1. The V and J ends lost 3 bases and 6 bases, in that order; junction bases with no gene match: 4. CDR1 and CDR2 (germline): DFQATT, SNEGSKA (reference sequence). The CDR3 contains 13 residues. CDR3 loop: CSASSDRAGELFF. The CDR3 region has the DNA TGCAGTGCTAGTTCCGACAGGGCCGGGGAGCTGTTTTTT.

The chain recombines TRBV30 with TRBJ1-4; D ambiguous. CDR3 length: 12 residues. Germline lookup yields CDR1 GTSNPN and CDR2 SVGIG (reference sequence). Trimming took 5 bases from V and 0 from J, leaving 4 bases between them. The CDR3 nucleotides are TGTGCCTGGTCTCCAACTAATGAAAAACTGTTTTTT. It translates to CAWSPTNEKLFF.

Only one count was recorded for this clone. The chain couples TRBV5-4 to TRBJ2-1, with TRBD1 identical over 9 bases. The CDR3 loop spans 15 amino acids. V dropped 3 bases and J dropped 7; count of bases not matched to a gene: 8. Germline CDR1 SGHNT, CDR2 YYREEE (reference sequence). The CDR3 DNA reads as TGTGCCAGCAGCTCGCCGGGACAGGGTAGAAATGAGCAGTTCTTC. This translates into CASSSPGQGRNEQFF.

The CDR3 DNA is TGTGCCAGCAGTATAGCGGGAGTAGATACGCAGTATTTT. This codes for CASSIAGVDTQYF. The J gene is TRBJ2-3, the V gene TRBV7-3; 9 bases align to TRBD2. This CDR3 comprises 13 residues. The V gene end was trimmed by 6 bases and the J gene end by 5 bases; junction bases not matched to a gene: 3. The germline V gene has CDR1 SGHTA and CDR2 FQGTGA.

This chain connects TRBV2 to TRBJ2-3; maybe TRBD2 (6 bases). Trimming stripped 5 bases from V and 6 bases from J, with 12 bases between. The CDR3 runs 13 residues. The V gene's germline CDR1 is SNHLY and CDR2 FYNNEI. As DNA, the CDR3 is TGTGCCAGCAGTAGGATGGAGGGGGATACGCAGTATTTT. Translated: CASSRMEGDTQYF.

The chain uses TRBV12-5 and TRBJ2-5; a possible D gene is TRBD1 (5 bases). V was cut by 3 bases and J by 8 bases, with 7 bases left in between. CDR1 LGHNT and CDR2 FRNRAP come from the germline V gene. There are 11 residues in the CDR3. The CDR3 is CASGFRGTQYF. As DNA, the CDR3 is TGTGCTAGTGGTTTTAGGGGCACCCAGTACTTC.

The CDR3 DNA is TGTGCCAGCAGCACCGGACAGGGCCAAGAGACCCAGTACTTC. Protein: CASSTGQGQETQYF. This chain uses TRBV5-4 with TRBJ2-5; 8 positions agree with TRBD1. The CDR3 sequence is 14 residues long. The germline gives CDR1 SGHNT, CDR2 YYREEE (reference sequence). J gave up 1 base and V 4 bases, and 3 bases lay outside the gene matches.

The chain has TRBV7-2 and TRBJ2-3, with D perhaps matching TRBD1 (6 bases). The germline V gene has CDR1 SGHTA and CDR2 FQGNSA. V was pared by 1 base and J by 12 bases, with 11 bases between. The CDR3 loop spans 12 amino acids. CDR3: CASSLGDKSQYF. CDR3 bases: TGTGCCAGCAGCTTAGGGGACAAGTCCCAGTATTTT.

There are a few counts of this clone. The chain links TRBV5-4 to TRBJ2-7; 9 bases are a match to TRBD1. Germline loops: CDR1 SGHNT, CDR2 YYREEE (reference sequence). The CDR3 spans 14 residues. V gave up 3 bases and J gave up 4 bases; unmatched junction bases: 5. DNA for the CDR3: TGTGCCAGCAGCTCCGGACAGGGGATGTACGAGCAGTACTTC. Amino acid sequence: CASSSGQGMYEQYF.

V is TRBV28 and J is TRBJ1-2; 7 bases are a match to TRBD1. CDR1 MDHEN and CDR2 SYDVKM come from the germline V gene. The CDR3 length is 14 residues. V lost 6 bases, J lost 2 bases, and 6 bases stayed unmatched. Written as DNA, the CDR3 is TGTGCCAGCAGCCCATCAGGGGGAAACTATGGCTACACCTTC. Its protein is CASSPSGGNYGYTF.

The V call is TRBV2, the J call TRBJ1-4; a possible D gene is TRBD1 (5 bases). The germline V gene encodes CDR1 SNHLY and CDR2 FYNNEI. The length of the CDR3 is 16 residues. Trimming removed 5 bases from V and 2 bases from J, with 15 bases in between. CDR3 bases: TGTGCCAGCAGTTCTAACAGGCTGAAGACTAATGAAAAACTGTTTTTT. The encoded protein is CASSSNRLKTNEKLFF.

Written as DNA, the CDR3 is TGTGCCTGGGGCCGGGACAGGTCCTACGAGCAGTACTTC. It is translated as CAWGRDRSYEQYF. J is TRBJ2-7 and V is TRBV30; 8 bases fit TRBD1. The germline gives CDR1 GTSNPN, CDR2 SVGIG (reference sequence). With 5 bases clipped from V and 1 base from J, the junction kept 4 bases outside the gene matches. This CDR3 is built from 13 residues.

A few counts support this clone. J is TRBJ1-6 and V is TRBV7-2, with D hard to call. The V gene lost 2 bases and the J gene lost 7 bases, with 6 bases spanning the gap. There are 13 residues in the CDR3. CDR1 is SGHTA, CDR2 FQGNSA, per germline. The CDR3 reads CASSLNRNSPLHF. CDR3 DNA: TGTGCCAGCAGCTTAAACCGGAATTCACCCCTCCACTTT.

This chain links TRBV10-3 with TRBJ2-7; 11 nucleotides line up with TRBD1. CDR1 ENHRY and CDR2 SYGVKD come from the germline V gene. With V trimmed by 6 bases and J by 4 bases, 5 bases remained unmatched. This CDR3 has 14 residues. The CDR3 protein is CAIRGGDRGYEQYF. CDR3 nucleotide sequence: TGTGCCATCAGGGGAGGGGACAGGGGGTACGAGCAGTACTTC.

The chain has TRBV11-3 and TRBJ2-1; 12 bases agree with TRBD2. Looked up from germline, CDR1 is SGHNT and CDR2 is YENEEA. Germline trimming cut 5 bases from V and 6 bases from J; bases unmatched to any gene: 8. The CDR3 runs 16 residues. In DNA, the CDR3 is TGTGCCAGCAGCACGGGCGGACTAGCGGGGTCCAATGAGCAGTTCTTC. Residues: CASSTGGLAGSNEQFF.

J is TRBJ2-1 and V is TRBV28, with 9 nucleotides matching TRBD2. Germline loops: CDR1 MDHEN, CDR2 SYDVKM. The CDR3 extends over 11 amino acids. Losses at the gene ends were 6 bases for V and 14 bases for J; bases not matched to a gene: 5. The CDR3 region is CASRLGLAEFF. The DNA for the CDR3 is TGTGCCAGCAGGCTGGGACTAGCAGAGTTCTTC.

The rearrangement joins TRBV11-3 to TRBJ2-1; D possibly corresponds to TRBD2 (5 bases). The germline CDR1 and CDR2 sequences are SGHNT and YENEEA. The CDR3 runs 15 residues. The V end was cut by 2 bases, the J end by 2 bases, with 10 bases between. The CDR3 reads CASSLTGSAYNEQFF. The CDR3 DNA reads as TGTGCCAGCAGCTTAACGGGGAGTGCCTACAATGAGCAGTTCTTC.

With regard to this clone: A read error may produce the germline difference seen at one junction end. The chain is built from TRBV28 and TRBJ2-1, with D uncertain. Germline CDR1 reads MDHEN; CDR2 reads SYDVKM. The CDR3 extends over 12 amino acids. CDR3 DNA sequence: TGTGCCAGCATCGACTCCTTCAATGAGCAGTTCTTC. Translating it yields CASIDSFNEQFF.

This clone has only one observation. CDR3 sequence (DNA): TGTGCCACCAGTGATCCGACAGGGAAAGTCGTTACGCAGTATTTT. It specifies CATSDPTGKVVTQYF. This rearrangement joins TRBV24-1 to TRBJ2-3, with 7 bases fitting TRBD1. The length of the CDR3 is 15 residues. Germline loops: CDR1 KGHDR, CDR2 SFDVKD. J gave up 8 bases and V 3 bases, and 10 bases lay outside the gene matches.

This clone was counted a few times. In DNA, the CDR3 is TGTGCCAGCAAAACTAGCGATACGCAGTATTTT. Translated, it gives CASKTSDTQYF. The J gene is TRBJ2-3, the V gene TRBV12-3 or TRBV12-4; weak D call: TRBD2 (6 bases). V lost 7 bases to trimming and J lost 6 bases, with 8 bases between them. The CDR3 is 11 amino acids.

V usage is TRBV11-2 and J usage is TRBJ2-7; 7 positions agree with TRBD1. The germline gives CDR1 SGHAT, CDR2 FQNNGV. The J segment lost 2 bases and the V segment lost 1 base, leaving 5 bases of the junction unmatched. The CDR3 sequence is 15 residues long. CDR3 in amino acids: CASSLARTGTYEQYF. CDR3 nucleotide sequence: TGTGCCAGCAGCTTAGCCCGGACAGGAACCTACGAGCAGTACTTC.